The clone carrying this T cell receptor (beta chain) came up once. The V gene's germline CDR1 is MNHGY and CDR2 SAAAGT. CDR3 size: 12 residues. Assay used: immunoSEQ multiplex PCR; TCRdb lists only in-frame clones, some missing. The table includes some 120,000 clones, roughly 92% detected once. The sample is drawn from a study of T cell changes during pregnancy in multiple sclerosis. The chain links TRBV6-8 to TRBJ2-7; 11 bases fit TRBD1. This specimen consisted of peripheral blood, obtained before pregnancy. The TCR originated in a female donor with multiple sclerosis, enrolled in a pregnancy study. The CDR3 here is CVPGTGGTEQYF. CDR3 nucleotides: TGTGTTCCGGGGACAGGGGGGACTGAGCAGTACTTC.